These 10 T cell receptor beta chains share one sample of origin, sequenced in a study of T cells in women clearing cervical HPV infection. Sequencing was performed with immunoSEQ multiplex PCR; in TCRdb, only in-frame clones are kept and a portion is missing. Here the sample table reports 25,000 to 30,000 clones. The source material was blood buffy coat. The receptors stem from a woman between 18 and 75 years old with a cervical HPV16 infection that either progressed to CIN3+ or cleared (not recorded which).

Worth noting for this clone: The read gets to within 3 residues of the CDR3 end, and the germline J gene fills in the rest. The V call is TRBV7-2, the J call TRBJ1-1; TRBD1 is a possible D gene (5 bases). There are 13 residues in the CDR3. Germline CDR1 reads SGHTA; CDR2 reads FQGNSA. V lost 3 bases to trimming and J lost 6 bases, with 11 bases between them. Incomplete CDR3 DNA: TGTGCCAGCAGCTTGGGGAGGGGCCCTGAA. Translation gives CASSLGRGPE. The full CDR3 protein is CASSLGRGPEAFF.

Of note for this clone: The CDR3 is cut off 3 residues early in the read; its end comes from the germline J gene. The chain carries TRBV7-2 and TRBJ2-1; TRBD1 matches at 8 bases. V shed 4 bases and J 7 bases; nucleotides not matched to a gene: 9. This CDR3 region has 15 residues. Germline CDR1 SGHTA, CDR2 FQGNSA. The CDR3 loop reads CASSSLRGLRNEQFF. The sequenced part of the CDR3 DNA is TGTGCCAGCAGCTCTCTCAGGGGGCTTAGGAATGAG.

On this clone: From the germline J gene comes the end of the CDR3, since the read stops 3 residues before it. This chain links TRBV2 with TRBJ1-6; D is uncertain. CDR3 length equals 16 residues. Germline assignment: CDR1 SNHLY and CDR2 FYNNEI. V was cut by 1 base and J by 5 bases, with 12 bases left in between. The CDR3 loop reads CASSEVGVFNNSPLHF. CDR3 bases read: TGTGCCAGCAGTGAAGTCGGGGTTTTTAATAATTCACCC.

With regard to this clone: With the read ending 3 residues before the CDR3 end, the germline J gene is used to fill in that end. The chain links TRBV20-1 to TRBJ2-5, with 8 positions matching TRBD2. This CDR3 has 14 amino acids. Germline loops: CDR1 DFQATT, CDR2 SNEGSKA (reference sequence). With 3 bases clipped from V and 4 bases from J, the junction kept 7 bases outside the gene matches. The CDR3 DNA, read in part, is TGCAGTGCTAGGAGTCTAGCGGGCACAGAGACC. Translation gives CSARSLAGTET. In full, the CDR3 is CSARSLAGTETQYF.

Comments on this clone: Read sequence stops 3 residues before the CDR3 end, and the germline J gene provides the missing end. The V gene is TRBV30, the J gene TRBJ1-5; D is possibly TRBD1 (5 bases). Germline assignment: CDR1 GTSNPN and CDR2 SVGIG (reference sequence). The CDR3 loop spans 15 amino acids. Trimming took off 1 base at V and 4 bases at J, with 14 bases between the two ends. The CDR3 region is CAWSAGFGKNQPQHF. Incomplete CDR3 DNA: TGTGCCTGGAGTGCAGGGTTCGGTAAGAATCAGCCC.

As to this clone: The read ends 3 residues shy of where the CDR3 ends; the end is completed using the germline J gene. The chain has TRBV18 and TRBJ2-2; D is ambiguous. The CDR3 consists of 15 residues. Germline values: CDR1 KGHSH, CDR2 LQKENI. The sequenced part of the CDR3 DNA is TGTGCCAGCTCACCGTCCGAAACCTCATCGACAAAG. It specifies CASSPSETSSTK. The CDR3, in full, reads CASSPSETSSTKLFF.

The CDR3: CASSPPTGALPQPQHF. The CDR3 bases that were read are TGTGCCAGCTCACCCCCGACAGGAGCCCTCCCGCAGCCC. J is TRBJ1-5 and V is TRBV18, with D perhaps matching TRBD1 (6 bases). The DNA ends 3 residues before the CDR3 does, and the rest of the CDR3 is filled in from the germline J gene. CDR3 size: 16 residues. Looked up from germline, CDR1 is KGHSH and CDR2 is LQKENI. Trimming took off 3 bases at V and 7 bases at J, with 19 bases between the two ends.

As concerns this clone: The observed sequence ends 3 residues before the CDR3 terminus, with the missing tail filled in from the germline J gene. The chain carries TRBV30 and TRBJ1-2; D might be TRBD1 (5 bases). Looked up from germline, CDR1 is GTSNPN and CDR2 is SVGIG (reference sequence). Trimming took 2 bases from V and 4 from J, leaving 14 bases between them. This CDR3 comprises 14 residues. CDR3 DNA, as far as it was read: TGTGCCTGGAGTTTGTTGGAGGGGAGCTATGGC. Translating it yields CAWSLLEGSYG. The CDR3, in full, reads CAWSLLEGSYGYTF.

As concerns this clone: The CDR3 extends 3 residues past the end of the read, so its final part is completed from the germline J gene. The genes are TRBV7-9 and TRBJ2-5, with 10 nucleotides matching TRBD2. Trimming removed 1 base from V and 5 bases from J; junction bases left unmatched: 4. The CDR3 sequence is 15 residues long. Germline lookup yields CDR1 SEHNR and CDR2 FQNEAQ (reference sequence). The DNA read from the CDR3 is TGTGCCAGCAGCTTAGAGCTAGCGGGGGTCGAGACC. This encodes CASSLELAGVET. The complete CDR3 reads CASSLELAGVETQYF. The entire variable domain, with the rest obtained from reference TRBV7-9 and TRBJ2-5, is as follows: DTGVSQNPRHKITKRGQNVTFRCDPISEHNRLYWYRQTLGQGPEFLTYFQNEAQLEKSRLLSDRFSAERPKGSFSTLEIQRTEQGDSAMYLCASSLELAGVETQYFGPGTRLLVL.

Concerning this clone itself: The CDR3 end is not reached by the read, which stops 3 residues before it; the germline J gene fills it in. This chain joins TRBV10-3 and TRBJ1-2; D may be TRBD1 (5 bases). Trimming removed 10 bases at V and 0 bases at J, with 9 bases between. The CDR3 spans 12 residues. Germline lookup yields CDR1 ENHRY and CDR2 SYGVKD. CDR3: CATRTSNYGYTF. The CDR3 DNA, read in part, is TGTGCCACCCGGACATCTAACTATGGC.